This TCR beta chain was captured by sequencing in a study of regulatory T cells in long-lasting Graves disease. Study-level results: Persistent Graves' patients showed a TCR diversity that was lower than that of newly diagnosed ones. Newly diagnosed disease favored TRBV20-1 and TRBJ2-1 over persistent disease.

Through Arm-PCR of CDR3 regions and iRepertoire HTBI primers, TCR beta libraries were built. Each CDR3 protein gets one entry after TCRdb re-called the multiplex PCR reads with MiXCR. This table holds 530,000 or so distinct CDR3 sequences, roughly a sixth found once. Stated time point: newly diagnosed GD, antithyroid drugs for less than 3 months. After RNA was extracted from PBMCs, the TCR library was made from it. The V segment lost 0 bases and the J segment 4 bases; nucleotides outside the gene matches: 5. This CDR3 is built from 15 residues. Germline V CDR1 and CDR2: SGHRS, YFSETQ. This clonotype appeared many times. The antigen remains unidentified. The sample was also reused in another study, on T cells in Graves' hyperthyroidism and ophthalmopathy.

The TCR originated in a man between 18 and 29 years old with Graves disease. Sequenced here: peripheral blood mononuclear cells (PBMCs), sampled at new diagnosis, from a patient treated with antithyroid drugs. V and J are TRBV5-1 and TRBJ2-3, with 7 bases fitting TRBD2. CDR3 sequence: CASSLVGGSADTQYF. The CDR3 DNA sequence: TGCGCCAGCAGCTTGGTAGGCGGGAGTGCAGATACGCAGTATTTT.